This T cell receptor beta chain was identified in a study of cytomegalovirus exposure and HLA in healthy donors. Study conclusions and caveats: It was found in a later analysis that first-cohort TCR clusters tended to co-occur in the 120 validation repertoires.

The donors were part of the validation cohort of more than 90 subjects. That cohort was separate from the first cohort, which comprised 500 to 850 subjects. Sequenced by immunoSEQ multiplex PCR; TCRdb stores in-frame clones only, minus some. The profile shows some 90,000 clones, about 96% of them singletons. The CDR3 has 15 residues. CDR1 MNHEY and CDR2 SVGAGI come from the germline V gene. V lost 6 bases to trimming and J lost 7 bases, with 19 bases between them. As for this clone: As yet, its antigen is unknown.

The TCR originated in a man aged 18 to 30 in good health and CMV-seronegative. The material sequenced was PBMCs. The chain recombines TRBV6-5 with TRBJ1-5; D gene ambiguous. The CDR3 loop reads CASRDLQTRGQPQHF. CDR3 in DNA: TGTGCCAGCAGGGACCTACAGACTCGGGGACAGCCCCAGCATTTT.